The TCR beta chain described here comes from a study of a mutant IDH1 vaccine in newly diagnosed glioma. The wider study: Once 4-6 weeks had passed after radiotherapy alone, vaccination started, or it started with temozolomide cycles. Previous treatment comprised radiotherapy, temozolomide, or both, mostly both.

Looked up from germline, CDR1 is SNHLY and CDR2 is FYNNEI. V was trimmed by 6 bases and J by 1 base, leaving 6 bases between them. The CDR3 covers 12 residues. The table lists this clone with a count of one. The antigen remains unidentified. Time point defined: week 5, during vaccination. In the vaccine, a single dose held 300 ug of the mutant IDH1 20-mer peptide, along with topical imiquimod. Donor diagnoses consisted of new WHO grade 3 or 4 IDH1-mutant, ATRX-lost astrocytomas. Produced via immunoSEQ multiplex PCR; TCRdb's table is partial and in-frame only. The sample consists of roughly 28,000 clones, roughly nine tenths of them appearing once.

The receptor comes from a man aged 18 to 30 with glioma. The starting material was PBMCs, obtained from a glioma patient whose treatment included an IDH1 peptide vaccine. V usage is TRBV2 and J usage is TRBJ2-5, with D perhaps TRBD2 (5 bases). The chain's CDR3 is CASRRAQETQYF. CDR3 DNA: TGTGCCAGCAGGAGGGCCCAAGAGACCCAGTACTTC.